A single count supports the clone carrying this T cell receptor beta chain. The sample belongs to a study of blood T cell repertoires in COVID-19. Germline V lookup: CDR1 KGHSH, CDR2 LQKENI. This CDR3 has 17 amino acids. The V and J ends lost 7 bases and 5 bases, in that order; junction bases with no gene match: 17. The method was immunoSEQ multiplex PCR; TCRdb's version includes in-frame clones alone and lacks a portion of them. The sample holds some 400,000 clones; around 89% are singletons and the top ten take 6.5%. The sequence derives from a young man with active or convalescent COVID-19. The chain is built from TRBV18 and TRBJ1-1, with 9 bases identical to TRBD1. Sequencing used peripheral blood. Here the CDR3 reads CASFGRRTGALTTEAFF. The CDR3 bases are TGTGCCAGCTTCGGCCGCCGGACAGGGGCTTTGACAACTGAAGCTTTCTTT. Looking up the rest from reference TRBV18 and TRBJ1-1 gives the full variable domain: NAGVMQNPRHLVRRRGQEARLRCSPMKGHSHVYWYRQLPEEGLKFMVYLQKENIIDESGMPKERFSAEFPKEGPSILRIQQVVRGDSAAYFCASFGRRTGALTTEAFFGQGTRLTVV.